These 24 T cell receptor beta chains were all obtained from the same sample, sequenced in a study of control samples from healthy donors and cancer patients. The protocol was immunoSEQ multiplex PCR, while the TCRdb copy is restricted to in-frame clones and leaves out a portion. The table lists 80,000 to 100,000 clones, around nine tenths of them singletons. Sequenced: blood. The receptors come from a human donor in good health. The donor label of this sample is uncertain.

The chain is built from TRBV10-1 and TRBJ1-1; D not resolved. The germline V gene encodes CDR1 WNHNN and CDR2 SYGVQD (reference sequence). Trimming removed 3 bases from V and 0 bases from J, with 5 bases in between. CDR3 size: 13 residues. CDR3 in DNA: TGCGCCAGCAGTGACTCAATGAACACTGAAGCTTTCTTT. Translated: CASSDSMNTEAFF.

The J gene is TRBJ2-7, the V gene TRBV5-1, with 10 positions matching TRBD1. Trimming removed 4 bases from V and 3 bases from J; junction bases left unmatched: 4. This CDR3 has 14 residues. Germline lookup yields CDR1 SGHRS and CDR2 YFSETQ. DNA for the CDR3: TGCGCCAGCAGCCTGGGGACAGGGGTCTACGAGCAGTACGTC. Translation gives CASSLGTGVYEQYV.

The chain links TRBV19 to TRBJ1-1; no definite D call. V gave up 3 bases and J gave up 3 bases, with 17 bases separating them. CDR1 is LNHDA and CDR2 is SQIVND in the germline V gene (reference sequence). This CDR3 region has 16 residues. The CDR3 coding sequence is TGTGCCAGTAGTATTTACATCGCCCCCCGGGACACTGAAGCTTTCTTT. Translated: CASSIYIAPRDTEAFF.

The chain uses TRBV25-1 and TRBJ1-6; TRBD1 might be the D (5 bases). The CDR3 has 15 residues. CDR1 is MGHDK, CDR2 SYGVNS, per germline. The V gene lost 1 base and the J gene lost 9 bases, with 13 bases spanning the gap. The CDR3 here is CASSEFGRESSPLHF. The CDR3 DNA reads TGTGCCAGCAGTGAATTTGGCAGGGAAAGTTCACCCCTCCACTTT. The whole variable domain, remainder taken from reference TRBV25-1 and TRBJ1-6, is EADIYQTPRYLVIGTGKKITLECSQTMGHDKMYWYQQDPGMELHLIHYSYGVNSTEKGDLSSESTVSRIRTEHFPLTLESARPSHTSQYLCASSEFGRESSPLHFGNGTRLTVT.

This clone was observed a single time. The chain couples TRBV19 to TRBJ1-1, with D hard to call. Germline loops: CDR1 LNHDA, CDR2 SQIVND (reference sequence). CDR3 length: 16 residues. Trimming pared 6 bases from V and 0 bases from J, leaving 17 bases between. The CDR3 sequence is CASSRAGWRVNTEAFF. The CDR3 DNA is TGTGCCAGTAGCCGCGCGGGATGGCGGGTGAACACTGAAGCTTTCTTT. Combining the CDR3 with reference TRBV19 and TRBJ1-1 gives the whole variable domain DGGITQSPKYLFRKEGQNVTLSCEQNLNHDAMYWYRQDPGQGLRLIYYSQIVNDFQKGDIAEGYSVSREKKESFPLTVTSAQKNPTAFYLCASSRAGWRVNTEAFFGQGTRLTVV.

The J gene is TRBJ1-6, the V gene TRBV6-2 or TRBV6-3, with a tentative D call TRBD1 (6 bases). V lost 5 bases to trimming and J lost 4 bases, with 18 bases between them. The germline V gene has CDR1 MNHEY and CDR2 SVGEGT. The CDR3 is made up of 17 amino acids. CDR3 DNA: TGTGCCAGCAGTCACACCTACCGGGACATTTATAATTCACCCCTCCACTTT. This gives the protein CASSHTYRDIYNSPLHF.

The V and J genes are TRBV27 and TRBJ1-1, with D tentatively TRBD1 (5 bases). This CDR3 region has 13 residues. The V and J ends lost 6 bases and 1 base respectively, with 9 bases between them. CDR1 MNHEY and CDR2 SMNVEV come from the germline V gene (reference sequence). CDR3 DNA sequence: TGTGCCAGCAGAAGGCAGGGGAACACTGAAGCTTTCTTT. It translates to CASRRQGNTEAFF.

This sequence joins TRBV18 and TRBJ2-3; tentatively, D is TRBD2 (6 bases). There are 16 residues in the CDR3. Per the germline V gene, CDR1 is KGHSH and CDR2 is LQKENI. The germline V and J ends were trimmed by 2 bases and 6 bases, with 18 bases remaining between them. Here the CDR3 reads CASSPDMEGSRDTQYF. The CDR3 DNA follows: TGTGCCAGCTCACCAGACATGGAGGGGTCTAGGGATACGCAGTATTTT.

The genes are TRBV5-4 and TRBJ2-1; possibly TRBD1 or TRBD2 for D (5 bases each). The V and J ends lost 3 bases and 5 bases respectively, with 18 bases between them. Looked up from germline, CDR1 is SGHNT and CDR2 is YYREEE (reference sequence). The CDR3 runs 16 residues. CDR3 loop: CASSWGRNGANNEQFF. The CDR3 DNA reads as TGTGCCAGCAGCTGGGGCCGGAACGGGGCTAACAATGAGCAGTTCTTC.

CDR3: CASSRVPYNEQFF. Here the CDR3 DNA reads TGTGCCAGCAGTCGAGTCCCCTACAATGAGCAGTTCTTC. The chain uses TRBV6-5 and TRBJ2-1; D is uncertain. V gave up 5 bases and J gave up 2 bases, with 7 bases separating them. The CDR3 is 13 residues long. Germline values: CDR1 MNHEY, CDR2 SVGAGI.

The chain employs TRBV6-2 or TRBV6-3 and TRBJ2-2; D might be TRBD1 (5 bases). CDR1 is MNHEY and CDR2 is SVGEGT in the germline V gene. Trimming cost V 5 bases and J 0 bases, with 13 bases left between them. This CDR3 comprises 16 residues. As DNA, the CDR3 is TGTGCCAGCAGTCAGAGCAGGGCCGCGAACACCGGGGAGCTGTTTTTT. Amino acids: CASSQSRAANTGELFF.

This clone was seen a single time. As DNA, the CDR3 is TGTGCCAGCAGTGAATCTTTGACAGGTCCGCAAGAGACCCAGTACTTC. It translates to CASSESLTGPQETQYF. V usage is TRBV6-1 and J usage is TRBJ2-5, with D perhaps TRBD1 (6 bases). V gave up 2 bases and J gave up 2 bases, with 15 bases separating them. The germline V gene has CDR1 MNHNS and CDR2 SASEGT. CDR3 size: 16 residues.

The rearrangement joins TRBV7-8 to TRBJ1-3; D is possibly TRBD1 (5 bases). The V gene's germline CDR1 is SGHVS and CDR2 FQNEAQ. The CDR3 totals 17 residues. V was trimmed by 6 bases and J by 4 bases, leaving 22 bases between them. CDR3 DNA: TGTGCCAGCAGTCCTATTAGTCTCGGGACCGCCGGAAACACCATATATTTT. Its protein product is CASSPISLGTAGNTIYF.

V and J are TRBV29-1 and TRBJ2-5; no clear D gene. Germline assignment: CDR1 SQVTM and CDR2 ANQGSEA. There are 14 residues in the CDR3. Between the trimmed V and J ends, which lost 6 bases and 0 bases, there was a span of 14 bases. The CDR3 loop is CSVAKTAYQETQYF. The CDR3 bases are TGCAGCGTCGCAAAGACGGCTTACCAAGAGACCCAGTACTTC.

This clone was seen only once. The chain employs TRBV19 and TRBJ1-4; D may be TRBD1 (5 bases). V lost 9 bases and J lost 1, with 21 bases in between. This CDR3 spans 17 amino acids. Per germline, CDR1 LNHDA and CDR2 SQIVND (reference sequence). The CDR3 nucleotides read TGTGCCAGGGACAACCTGGGGGATTTCCAAACTAATGAAAAACTGTTTTTT. This codes for CARDNLGDFQTNEKLFF.

V is TRBV4-2 and J is TRBJ2-1; D might be TRBD2 (5 bases). V was trimmed by 3 bases and J by 4 bases, leaving 13 bases between them. The CDR3 covers 15 residues. The germline V gene encodes CDR1 LGHNA and CDR2 YNFKEQ. CDR3 nucleotide sequence: TGTGCCAGCAGCCACCGTAGCGTTACTTACAATGAGCAGTTCTTC. Translated, it gives CASSHRSVTYNEQFF.

The chain carries TRBV23-1 and TRBJ1-2; no reliable D call. TRBV23-1 carries the ORF label, with uncertain function. V was pared by 4 bases and J by 8 bases, with 8 bases between. The length of the CDR3 is 11 residues. In DNA, the CDR3 is TGCGCCAGCAGTCTATTCACCGGCTACACCTTC. Translating it yields CASSLFTGYTF.

This clone was counted once. The genes are TRBV21-1 and TRBJ1-2; the D call TRBD1 from the table was never checked on the DNA. TRBV21-1 is a pseudogene segment. The CDR3 is made up of 16 amino acids. CDR3 sequence (DNA): TGTGCCAGCAGCAGAACGAGGACAGACCTTAACTATGGCTACACCTTC. This codes for CASSRTRTDLNYGYTF.

The chain combines TRBV6-5 with TRBJ2-5, with D possibly called TRBD1 or TRBD2 (5 bases each). V lost 2 bases and J lost 4, with 8 bases in between. Per germline, CDR1 MNHEY and CDR2 SVGAGI. This CDR3 has 13 residues. In DNA form, the CDR3 reads TGTGCCAGCAGTTACGGGACGAGAGAGACCCAGTACTTC. It specifies CASSYGTRETQYF.

The CDR3 DNA is TGTGCCAGCAGTACAGGGGGCGGCTATGGCTACACCTTC. Its protein is CASSTGGGYGYTF. The rearrangement joins TRBV6-6 to TRBJ1-2, with 9 bases that match TRBD1. Germline loops: CDR1 MNHNY, CDR2 SVGAGI (reference sequence). Trimming at V came to 5 bases and at J to 4 bases, leaving 2 bases not matched to a gene. The CDR3 is 13 residues long.

V is TRBV2 and J is TRBJ2-2, with unresolved D. This CDR3 region has 14 residues. With 2 bases removed from V and 1 base from J, the gap between germline ends came to 5 bases. Germline V gene lookup returns CDR1 SNHLY and CDR2 FYNNEI. The CDR3 bases are TGTGCCAGCAGTGAATCCGAGAACACCGGGGAGCTGTTTTTT. Translation: CASSESENTGELFF.

The V call is TRBV18, the J call TRBJ1-2, with unresolved D. CDR1 KGHSH and CDR2 LQKENI come from the germline V gene. This CDR3 has 14 residues. Trimming left V 1 base short and J 4 bases short, with 10 bases between. CDR3 bases: TGTGCCAGCTCACCACTCCAGGAAACCTATGGCTACACCTTC. The encoded protein is CASSPLQETYGYTF. Together with reference TRBV18 and TRBJ1-2, the CDR3 gives the full variable domain: NAGVMQNPRHLVRRRGQEARLRCSPMKGHSHVYWYRQLPEEGLKFMVYLQKENIIDESGMPKERFSAEFPKEGPSILRIQQVVRGDSAAYFCASSPLQETYGYTFGSGTRLTVV.

The rearrangement uses TRBV11-2 and TRBJ1-4, with 9 bases matching TRBD1. The V segment lost 3 bases and the J segment 8 bases; nucleotides outside the gene matches: 7. Germline V gene sequence: CDR1 SGHAT, CDR2 FQNNGV. This CDR3 has 15 residues. The chain's CDR3 is CASSLLGTGQEKLFF. CDR3 bases: TGTGCCAGCAGCTTGCTCGGGACAGGGCAAGAAAAACTGTTTTTT. Full variable domain (remainder filled in from reference TRBV11-2 and TRBJ1-4): EAGVAQSPRYKIIEKRQSVAFWCNPISGHATLYWYQQILGQGPKLLIQFQNNGVVDDSQLPKDRFSAERLKGVDSTLKIQPAKLEDSAVYLCASSLLGTGQEKLFFGSGTQLSVL.

The J gene is TRBJ1-4, the V gene TRBV28; perhaps TRBD1 as D (5 bases). The germline V gene encodes CDR1 MDHEN and CDR2 SYDVKM. The CDR3 spans 14 residues. V dropped 2 bases and J dropped 8 bases, with 12 bases sitting between them. The DNA for the CDR3 is TGTGCCAGCAGTTTAACCAGGGAGCGAGAAAAACTGTTTTTT. Translation gives CASSLTREREKLFF.